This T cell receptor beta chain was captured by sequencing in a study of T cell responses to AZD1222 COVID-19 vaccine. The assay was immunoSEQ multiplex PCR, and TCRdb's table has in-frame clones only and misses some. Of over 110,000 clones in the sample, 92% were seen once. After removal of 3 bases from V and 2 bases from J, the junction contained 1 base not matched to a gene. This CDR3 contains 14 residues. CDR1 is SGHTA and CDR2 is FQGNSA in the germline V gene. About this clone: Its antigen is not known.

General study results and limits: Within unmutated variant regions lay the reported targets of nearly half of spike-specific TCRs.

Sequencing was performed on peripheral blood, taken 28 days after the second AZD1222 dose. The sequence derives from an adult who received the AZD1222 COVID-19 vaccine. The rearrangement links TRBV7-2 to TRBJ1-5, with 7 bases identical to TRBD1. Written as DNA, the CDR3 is TGTGCCAGCAGCTTTACAGGGGGCAATCAGCCCCAGCATTTT. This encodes CASSFTGGNQPQHF.